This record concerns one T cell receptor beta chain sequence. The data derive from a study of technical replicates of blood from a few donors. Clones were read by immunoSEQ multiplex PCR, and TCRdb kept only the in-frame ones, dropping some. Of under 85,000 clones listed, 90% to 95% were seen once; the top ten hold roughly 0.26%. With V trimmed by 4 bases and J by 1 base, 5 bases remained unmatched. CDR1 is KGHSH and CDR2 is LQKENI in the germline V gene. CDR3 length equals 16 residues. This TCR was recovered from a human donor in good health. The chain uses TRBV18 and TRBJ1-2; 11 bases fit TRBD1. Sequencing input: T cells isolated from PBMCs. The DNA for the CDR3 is TGTGCCAGCTCACTGTCCGGGACAGGGGGTAACTATGGCTACACCTTC. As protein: CASSLSGTGGNYGYTF.